This TCR beta chain emerged from a study of OX40 agonist ivuxolimab in advanced cancers. On the study more broadly: Hepatocellular carcinoma, melanoma, renal cell or head and neck cancer was diagnosed in the dose-escalation patients. Whole-study results and caveats: Patients with a partial response at 0.1-3.0 mg/kg had among the lowest clonal expansion. Part of the nonresponder group also had normalized T-cell clonal expansion that was low.

The CDR3 sequence is 15 residues long. Germline V gene data show CDR1 as MRHNA and CDR2 as SNTAGT. The assay was immunoSEQ multiplex PCR, and TCRdb's table has in-frame clones only and misses some. The repertoire has approximately 55,000 clones, approximately 90% of them found once; the top ten carry 16%. This clone was counted only a few times. Its antigen is unknown. The junction shows a germline mismatch at one end, possibly a read error. The chain joins TRBV6-4 to TRBJ2-1; 11 bases fit TRBD2. This receptor was identified in an adult with an advanced solid tumor such as melanoma, head and neck, liver or kidney cancer. Material: CD4+ or CD8+ T cells sorted from blood, obtained in a trial of the OX40 agonist ivuxolimab. Here the CDR3 reads CASSILAGAYNEQFF. In DNA, the CDR3 is TGTGCCAGCAGCATACTAGCGGGAGCCTATAATGAGCAGTTCTTC.